This T cell receptor (beta chain) is drawn from a study of T cell responses to AZD1222 COVID-19 vaccine. General study findings and limits: Spike-specific TCR breadth and depth rose after two AZD1222 doses. Donors skewed white British and female; clonal diversity was possibly underestimated. Among those given AZD1222, only 6 or 7 were seropositive at baseline.

This clone was seen only once. What it binds is unknown. Germline V lookup: CDR1 MNHEY, CDR2 SVGEGT. Trimming cost V 4 bases and J 6 bases; bases outside gene matches: 10. This CDR3 has 16 amino acids. The protocol was immunoSEQ multiplex PCR, while the TCRdb copy is restricted to in-frame clones and leaves out a portion. The repertoire includes about 130,000 clones, 93% of them detected once, and 5% to 5.5% sits in the top ten. The TCR comes from an adult in good health. The source material was peripheral blood, sampled on day 0 of AZD1222 vaccination. The rearrangement links TRBV6-2 or TRBV6-3 to TRBJ2-2; 8 bases agree with TRBD2. The CDR3 region is CASSSPAGLEAGELFF. Written as DNA, the CDR3 is TGTGCCAGCAGTTCACCCGCGGGACTAGAGGCCGGGGAGCTGTTTTTT.